The rows below give T cell receptor beta chains drawn from one sample of a study of identical twins. MiXCR, run by TCRdb on the 5' RACE reads, gives a single entry per CDR3 protein. The sample holds under 500,000 distinct CDR3 sequences, 14% seen once. This sample also appeared in a second study, on yellow fever vaccine responses in identical twins.

Sequenced: CD4+ T cells sorted from blood. The receptors here all came from a woman under 30 in good health. Each CDR3 is given with its conserved first and last residue.

V: TRBV29-1; J: TRBJ2-1; length: 15; CDR3: CSVGPTSGSYNEQFF
V: TRBV30; J: TRBJ2-7; length: 13; CDR3: CAARTSGRYEQYF
V: TRBV7-2; J: TRBJ2-3; length: 16; CDR3: CASSLGDTVGTDTQYF
V: TRBV7-2; J: TRBJ2-3; length: 14; CDR3: CASSLLGAADTQYF
V: TRBV3-1; J: TRBJ2-2; length: 16; CDR3: CASSPGLAGITGELFF
V: TRBV10-2; J: TRBJ2-5; length: 15; CDR3: CASSEGWGGPETQYF
V: TRBV7-2; J: TRBJ2-2; length: 13; CDR3: CASSLVVGGELFF
V: TRBV6-5; J: TRBJ1-6; length: 15; CDR3: CASSYFGGSSSPLHF
V: TRBV5-1; J: TRBJ2-7; length: 14; CDR3: CASSASPGSYEQYF
V: TRBV11-2; J: TRBJ2-7; length: 13; CDR3: CASSLVGQNEQYF
V: TRBV7-8; J: TRBJ1-1; length: 13; CDR3: CASSLVGTQEAFF
V: TRBV15; J: TRBJ1-3; length: 16; CDR3: CATSRDWVGSGNTIYF
V: TRBV4-3; J: TRBJ2-3; length: 18; CDR3: CASSREVGGSSTTDTQYF
V: TRBV4-1; J: TRBJ2-1; length: 15; CDR3: CASSQGLAGVHRLFF
V: TRBV12-3/TRBV12-4; J: TRBJ1-3; length: 16; CDR3: CASSFGSRGRSNTIYF
V: TRBV6-1; J: TRBJ2-2; length: 15; CDR3: CASSIAGGPTGELFF
V: TRBV15; J: TRBJ2-1; length: 13; CDR3: CATSSPGSNEQFF
V: TRBV20-1; J: TRBJ2-3; length: 15; CDR3: CSARDNSGHTDTQYF
V: TRBV20-1; J: TRBJ2-1; length: 16; CDR3: CSARDLLANSYNEQFF
V: TRBV7-2; J: TRBJ2-7; length: 13; CDR3: CASSRPGPGEQYF
V: TRBV3-1; J: TRBJ2-6; length: 12; CDR3: CASSPSSNVLTF
V: TRBV7-8; J: TRBJ1-1; length: 16; CDR3: CASSLPDGQRLTEAFF
V: TRBV12-3/TRBV12-4; J: TRBJ2-7; length: 15; CDR3: CASRLNSKQGYEQYF
V: TRBV28; J: TRBJ2-5; length: 15; CDR3: CASSSDKGAGETQYF
V: TRBV12-3/TRBV12-4; J: TRBJ2-5; length: 15; CDR3: CASSLQRGGQETQYF
V: TRBV20-1; J: TRBJ2-2; length: 14; CDR3: CSAKDTANTGELFF
V: TRBV25-1; J: TRBJ1-5; length: 13; CDR3: CASSDGGGQPQHF
V: TRBV5-6; J: TRBJ2-6; length: 17; CDR3: CASSRTGHYSGANVLTF
V: TRBV7-9; J: TRBJ1-5; length: 14; CDR3: CASSLVGVNQPQHF
V: TRBV12-3/TRBV12-4; J: TRBJ2-1; length: 16; CDR3: CASSNRDTVPYNEQFF
V: TRBV18; J: TRBJ1-1; length: 16; CDR3: CASSIPGTGKNTEAFF
V: TRBV5-1; J: TRBJ2-2; length: 13; CDR3: CASSLDGFGELFF
V: TRBV20-1; J: TRBJ2-3; length: 15; CDR3: CSARDDRRGGDTQYF
V: TRBV20-1; J: TRBJ1-6; length: 12; CDR3: CSASRANSPLHF
V: TRBV24-1; J: TRBJ2-2; length: 16; CDR3: CATSDFRGANTGELFF
V: TRBV20-1; J: TRBJ2-1; length: 14; CDR3: CSAKPGQFFVEQFF
V: TRBV16; J: TRBJ2-4; length: 15; CDR3: CASSPGSLGKNIQYF
V: TRBV7-9; J: TRBJ2-7; length: 15; CDR3: CASSLVRSSGYEQYF
V: TRBV5-6; J: TRBJ2-1; length: 15; CDR3: CASSSAGREYNEQFF
V: TRBV6-1; J: TRBJ2-3; length: 14; CDR3: CASSGGSSTDTQYF
V: TRBV20-1; J: TRBJ2-3; length: 13; CDR3: CSAFRGSTDTQYF
V: TRBV29-1; J: TRBJ2-7; length: 14; CDR3: CSVENRGRSYEQYF
V: TRBV18; J: TRBJ2-1; length: 15; CDR3: CASSLTGGTYNEQFF
V: TRBV7-9; J: TRBJ1-1; length: 12; CDR3: CASSFWTSEAFF
V: TRBV2; J: TRBJ2-1; length: 16; CDR3: CASSLTSGRASQEQFF
V: TRBV5-4; J: TRBJ2-3; length: 14; CDR3: CASSSQTNTDTQYF
V: TRBV10-3; J: TRBJ2-5; length: 14; CDR3: CAISDNREKETQYF
V: TRBV12-3/TRBV12-4; J: TRBJ2-1; length: 12; CDR3: CASSLEVGEQFF